This entry features one TCR beta chain sequence. Its antigen target is currently unknown. Qualities for individual bases were not recorded, and no much larger clone is one base off. The CDR3 covers 18 residues, taking in both the cysteine and the phenylalanine. The entry retains the CDR3 DNA only, 54 bases that are in frame from base 1. Unmatched junction bases come to 9, with V trimmed by 0 bases and J by 3 bases. In the germline V gene, CDR1 corresponds to KGHSH and CDR2 to LQKENI. The data derive from a study of cytomegalovirus exposure and HLA in healthy donors (dated by TCRdb to the late 2010s). For context, the study as a whole: In an earlier analysis of some 610 of the donors, 276 Gb of sequence data and about 110 million unique TCR beta sequences from about 190 million T cells were reported. Rather than using new phenotypic data, the later analysis identified candidate immune exposures from TCR beta sequences and from how often those sequences occurred across donors. High-throughput TCR immunosequencing, statistical association of individual TCRs with disease status, and machine learning were combined to predict cytomegalovirus infection status. Donor age, sex, ethnicity and CMV serostatus were compiled together with the repertoire data. A later genetic analysis took genome-wide SNP genotypes for 398 of the 666 donors and used that subset as a discovery cohort. Across roughly 420 genotyped donors of the cohort, an average of about 250,000 unique TCR beta nucleotide sequences per donor were sequenced, and roughly 20% of those sequences were non-productive. The aim of the study was to test whether cataloging public T cell receptors could identify signatures of past pathogen exposure. All discovery cohort repertoires had been generated using a single sequencing platform. Four or five DR-DQ haplotypes were handled as single units for association and clustering, since linkage in the cohort was strong. In a later analysis, previously published TCR beta repertoires from 550 to 700 donors were re-analyzed and high-resolution HLA genotyping was added so that TCR occurrence patterns could be studied. Class I and class II HLA loci were covered by the typing at four-digit resolution. In addition to the first cohort of roughly 670 subjects, a separate validation cohort of around 110 different subjects was used. An earlier analysis of several hundred of the donors applied high-throughput TCR beta sequencing to assess whether each TCR beta V gene segment acted as functional or pseudogenic. Among the roughly 390 genotyped donors, 81% belonged to the genetic ancestry cluster associated with self-reported Caucasian donors. The study profiled the T cell repertoires of 500 to 800 subjects by immunosequencing and related them to cytomegalovirus serostatus. Around 330 gigabases of sequencing data and around 80 million unique TCR sequences made up an early release that covered nearly 650 HLA-typed donors. Typing coverage varied by locus: about 620-630 donors for A, B, C, DRB1 and DQB1; roughly 500 for DQA1; about 600 for DPA1; around 450 for DPB1.

The study at large found these results: According to a later analysis, TCR association rates differed among HLA loci, with DRB1 alleles showing the most associated TCRs and HLA-C alleles showing the fewest. Specific HLA alleles were associated with over 15,000 TCR beta sequences at a false discovery rate of 0.05 in a later analysis. The cohort was sequenced for TCR beta chains only, and without alpha or paired-chain data the features that could be detected were limited. HLA typing was unavailable for some donors at each locus, so association tests used only the typed subset. A further reported finding was that TCR beta sequences accurately predicted the HLA-A and HLA-B alleles for most subjects in the first cohort. The authors suggested that the approach could potentially be generalized to other disease states and immunological phenotypes. According to a later analysis, most CMV-associated TCR beta chains appeared to be HLA-restricted, and the HLA associations seemed to be driven largely by CMV exposure. The presence/absence analyses assumed that sequencing depth was roughly uniform across donors, and that assumption may not be true. A cluster of highly shared sequence variants was judged likely to be a technical artifact of the sequencing pipeline. V-gene and J-gene trimming of TCR beta chains was associated with a missense DCLRE1C variant in a later genetic analysis, and the association was replicated in an independent cohort. Linkage disequilibrium might explain the correlated functional status among segregating V segments, but an unknown experimental factor could not be excluded. Compared with equally common non-associated chains, HLA-associated TCR beta chains in a later analysis were more clonally expanded and had lower generation probabilities. In both the original and validation cohorts, the classifier was reported to diagnose cytomegalovirus status with high specificity and sensitivity. Most TCR sequences were seen in very few donors, while some public TCRs were found in many individuals. In a later analysis, several top co-occurrence clusters were reported to appear linked to parvovirus B19, influenza, CMV and Epstein-Barr virus. Because the 87-base-pair reads could not distinguish some IMGT-functional V segments, including TRBV6-2 and TRBV6-3, those segments were excluded. Immune exposure information for the cohort was limited to CMV serostatus. A few of the identified cytomegalovirus-associated TCR beta chains were confirmed in vitro to be specific for cytomegalovirus antigens. Because counts were too low, around 17 rarely observed V segments, including chromosome 9 orphons, were left out of the earlier analysis of approximately 580 of the donors. Strong co-occurrence of HLA alleles, especially DR and DQ, made assigning TCR associations to individual alleles difficult. In an earlier analysis of about 600 of the donors, most TCR beta V segments appeared in productive rearrangements about 87% or about 30% of the time, broadly matching IMGT annotations. In the study, 150 to 200 TCR beta chains were listed as associated with cytomegalovirus. In a later genetic analysis, fewer N-insertions in productive TCRs were reported among donors in an Asian-associated ancestry cluster than the approximately 670-donor mean.

Libraries were prepared through the immunoSEQ multiplex PCR assay. For the multiplex PCR, a mixture combining 60 forward primers for TCR Vbeta segments and 13 reverse primers for TCR Jbeta segments was used. The CDR3 region of rearranged TCR beta genes was amplified from genomic DNA with a multiplex PCR assay. On the Illumina HiSeq System, the amplified TCR beta libraries were sequenced as 87-base-pair reads. As for the original processing: Across the 500 to 750 repertoires, a later analysis counted some 80 million unique TCR beta chains, around 11 million of which were shared by at least two donors. A nearest-neighbor algorithm error-corrected the raw reads and collapsed the reads into unique sequences, merging closely related sequences to remove PCR and sequencing errors. V, D and J gene segments were assigned by aligning CDR3 sequences to IMGT reference sequences. For a sequence to be retained, a match of at least six nucleotides was required to both a V gene segment and a J gene segment. Rearrangements were called productive when the CDR3 lacked stop codons and stayed in frame with V and J; all others were non-productive. Following IMGT convention, CDR3 was defined as the stretch from the second conserved V-encoded cysteine up to the conserved J-encoded phenylalanine. The earlier analysis of some 540 of the donors excluded any sequence lacking an unambiguous match to a single V gene segment. An earlier analysis of a few hundred of the donors called V segments functional above 56.7% productive rearrangements and segregating when the between-donor standard deviation exceeded 5%. To diagnose cytomegalovirus status from the catalog of TCR beta chain sequences, a statistical classification framework was built. In a later analysis, V and J genes were assigned by comparing TCR nucleotide sequences against IMGT/GENE-DB human TR gene sequences. A later analysis assigned CDR3 sequences and most-parsimonious VDJ recombination scenarios with the TCRdist pipeline. A later analysis defined each TCR beta chain by its CDR3 amino acid sequence plus V-gene family, and excluded reads lacking a unique V-gene family. In a later analysis, 500 to 700 highly shared, low-generation-probability nucleotide sequences were removed to address suspected cross-contamination and a sequencing artifact. In a later analysis, a clonal expansion index for each public chain was calculated from normalized within-repertoire ranks of inferred template counts. In a later analysis, generation probabilities were computed with a VDJ recombination model fitted to out-of-frame rearrangements, and the resulting probabilities were checked against IGoR. In a later analysis, hypergeometric tests were used to score TCR-TCR, TCR-HLA and TCR-CMV co-occurrence, with a repertoire-size bias correction applied to TCR pairs. To estimate false discovery rates, a later analysis permuted the HLA or CMV assignments 20 times. In a later analysis, co-occurring TCRs were grouped using DBSCAN, and TCRdist sequence similarity was added for clustering within HLA-allele-positive subsets. For co-occurrence clustering, repertoires with fewer than 30,000 or more than 120,000 public chains were excluded, along with about five repertoires with anomalous nucleotide sharing. Imported from immuneACCESS, the table was reduced by TCRdb to in-frame sequences with V and J called. These copies leave out some clones; in studies compared against another copy, an unresolved V gene accounts for under half, and the cause of the remainder is not known. From that table come the V and J calls and clone size; the DNA was used to work out D and trimming. A total of some 170,000 clones appear in this sample, 87% of them only once. About 0.85% of the sample rests with the top ten.

In total, 666 healthy bone marrow donors made up the cohort. At the time of sampling, every cohort member was nominally healthy, though immune exposures that went unrecorded were likely present. The donor was CMV seronegative and belonged to the group of over 350 seronegative cohort members. A peripheral blood sample was provided by each donor, and peripheral blood mononuclear cells were used for TCR beta sequencing. Genomic DNA was extracted from the blood cell samples with the Qiagen DNeasy Blood Extraction Kit. The V and J segments used are TRBV18 and TRBJ1-5, with 9 central nucleotides matching TRBD1. The source of this sequence is a woman under 40 in good health and CMV-seronegative. Source material: PBMCs. The DNA is TGTGCCAGCTCACCACCGGGACAGGGAGGAATTTACAATCAGCCCCAGCATTTT. Its amino acids are CASSPPGQGGIYNQPQHF.